Listed below are T cell receptor beta chains from one sample, sequenced in a study of T cells after yellow fever vaccination. TCRdb called the 5' RACE reads again in MiXCR, with one record for every CDR3 protein. The sample shows some 600,000 distinct CDR3 sequences, about a sixth of them seen only once. Specimen: PBMCs, collected about 5 days after the first yellow fever vaccination. The origin of the receptors is a man between 18 and 29 years old who received the YFV17D yellow fever vaccine. Each CDR3 is given with its conserved first and last residue. Each record gives: CDR3 protein, CDR3 DNA, D gene, J gene, V gene, clone size. A D gene is named only where the DNA matches it firmly. Clone size is shown for a subset of rows, as once, few, many or a class of expanded clone.

CASSYRIGTGHQETQYF | TGTGCCAGCAGTTACCGTATCGGGACAGGTCACCAAGAGACCCAGTACTTC | TRBD1 | TRBJ2-5 | TRBV6-2/TRBV6-3 | few
CASSPGSGTGNYGYTF | TGCGCCAGCAGCCCCGGTTCCGGGACAGGGAATTATGGCTACACCTTC | TRBD1 | TRBJ1-2 | TRBV4-1 | -
CASSQARETQYF | TGTGCCAGCAGCCAAGCGAGAGAGACCCAGTACTTC | - | TRBJ2-5 | TRBV3-1 | many
CASTPGDLHQHF | TGTGCCAGCACCCCGGGGGACCTTCACCAGCATTTT | - | TRBJ1-5 | TRBV28 | -
CASSTRLAVSYNEQFF | TGTGCCAGCAGTACCCGACTAGCGGTCTCCTACAATGAGCAGTTCTTC | TRBD2 | TRBJ2-1 | TRBV6-2/TRBV6-3 | -
CASSLVPGQGGETQYF | TGCGCCAGCAGCTTGGTTCCAGGACAGGGGGGAGAGACCCAGTACTTC | TRBD1 | TRBJ2-5 | TRBV5-1 | few
CASSQERKTPLHF | TGTGCCAGCAGCCAAGAGAGGAAAACACCCCTCCACTTT | - | TRBJ1-6 | TRBV14 | -
CASSLGTSGGHTQYF | TGTGCCAGCAGCCTCGGGACTAGCGGAGGCCATACGCAGTATTTT | TRBD2 | TRBJ2-3 | TRBV3-1 | many
CASSYTGFPQETQYF | TGCGCCAGCAGCTACACCGGGTTCCCACAAGAGACCCAGTACTTC | - | TRBJ2-5 | TRBV4-3 | few
CASSMGPYNEQFF | TGTGCCAGTAGTATGGGACCGTACAATGAGCAGTTCTTC | - | TRBJ2-1 | TRBV19 | -
CASSLALAGNTDTQYF | TGTGCCAGCAGCTTAGCCCTCGCAGGCAACACAGATACGCAGTATTTT | - | TRBJ2-3 | TRBV7-6 | many
CASSFAGRKNIQYF | TGTGCCAGCAGTTTCGCGGGGCGAAAAAACATTCAGTACTTC | - | TRBJ2-4 | TRBV12-3/TRBV12-4 | few
CASSYATPGQGAYEQYF | TGTGCCAGCAGTTACGCGACCCCGGGACAGGGGGCCTACGAGCAGTACTTC | TRBD1 | TRBJ2-7 | TRBV6-5 | -
CASNLDQGATYNEQFF | TGTGCCAGCAACCTAGACCAGGGGGCCACCTACAATGAGCAGTTCTTC | TRBD1 | TRBJ2-1 | TRBV6-2/TRBV6-3 | -
CASSIMGGVAKNIQYF | TGTGCCAGCAGCATAATGGGCGGGGTCGCCAAAAACATTCAGTACTTC | - | TRBJ2-4 | TRBV7-3 | -
CASRGGGGDQYF | TGTGCCAGCCGCGGGGGGGGCGGGGACCAGTACTTC | TRBD2 | TRBJ2-5 | TRBV6-1 | few
CASSPPYSGELFF | TGTGCCAGCAGCCCCCCCTACAGCGGGGAGCTGTTTTTT | - | TRBJ2-2 | TRBV7-2 | many
CASRRQGFPGEQYF | TGTGCCAGCAGGCGACAGGGATTTCCGGGCGAGCAGTACTTC | TRBD1 | TRBJ2-7 | TRBV6-1 | -
CSVSLNGLTEAFF | TGCAGCGTTTCCCTCAATGGGTTGACTGAAGCTTTCTTT | - | TRBJ1-1 | TRBV29-1 | -
CAISGTGDRETQYF | TGTGCCATCAGTGGGACAGGGGATAGAGAGACCCAGTACTTC | TRBD1 | TRBJ2-5 | TRBV10-3 | many
CASSLLRQGDETQYF | TGTGCCAGCAGCTTATTGAGACAGGGGGATGAGACCCAGTACTTC | TRBD1 | TRBJ2-5 | TRBV5-8 | -
CSADRGETQYF | TGCAGCGCTGACAGGGGTGAGACCCAGTACTTC | TRBD1 | TRBJ2-5 | TRBV29-1 | few
CAISDSWESNQPQHF | TGTGCCATCAGTGACTCGTGGGAGAGCAATCAGCCCCAGCATTTT | - | TRBJ1-5 | TRBV10-3 | few
CSVEGGVAKNIQYF | TGCAGCGTTGAAGGGGGGGTGGCCAAAAACATTCAGTACTTC | - | TRBJ2-4 | TRBV29-1 | few
CASREAPSEGEKLFF | TGTGCCAGCAGGGAAGCACCGAGTGAGGGTGAAAAACTGTTTTTT | - | TRBJ1-4 | TRBV7-9 | -
CASSRSGTRANEQFF | TGTGCCAGCAGCCGCTCAGGGACCCGAGCCAATGAGCAGTTCTTC | - | TRBJ2-1 | TRBV3-1 | few
CASSLGGPAADTQYF | TGTGCCAGCAGCTTAGGGGGCCCAGCGGCAGATACGCAGTATTTT | - | TRBJ2-3 | TRBV7-3 | few
CSARDPRASNEKLFF | TGCAGTGCTAGAGATCCAAGGGCCTCTAATGAAAAACTGTTTTTT | - | TRBJ1-4 | TRBV20-1 | -
CATSRTAGLNTGELFF | TGTGCCACCAGCAGAACGGCGGGCCTGAACACCGGGGAGCTGTTTTTT | - | TRBJ2-2 | TRBV15 | -
CASRQADLQGGAYNEQFF | TGCGCCAGCAGGCAAGCCGACTTACAGGGTGGCGCCTACAATGAGCAGTTCTTC | - | TRBJ2-1 | TRBV4-1 | few
CASSFTGTGSSYGYTF | TGTGCCAGCAGTTTCACCGGGACAGGGAGTTCCTATGGCTACACCTTC | TRBD1 | TRBJ1-2 | TRBV6-5 | -
CASSLYGSNYEQYF | TGTGCCAGCAGCTTATACGGGTCTAACTACGAGCAGTACTTC | - | TRBJ2-7 | TRBV11-2 | few
CASSFLPGASNEQFF | TGTGCCAGCAGTTTCCTTCCGGGGGCTTCCAATGAGCAGTTCTTC | - | TRBJ2-1 | TRBV6-5 | -
CASSSGLDSYEQYF | TGTGCCAGCAGCTCTGGACTGGACTCCTACGAGCAGTACTTC | - | TRBJ2-7 | TRBV5-5 | -
CASSISGGQTYEQYF | TGTGCCAGCAGCATTAGCGGAGGACAGACATACGAGCAGTACTTC | - | TRBJ2-7 | TRBV7-3 | -
CASSASPGTGLGTVIRNIQYF | TGTGCCAGCAGTGCCTCGCCCGGGACAGGGCTAGGTACTGTGATTAGAAACATTCAGTACTTC | TRBD1 | TRBJ2-4 | TRBV6-4 | few
CSARTGGVTEAFF | TGCAGTGCTCGAACAGGGGGGGTGACTGAAGCTTTCTTT | TRBD1 | TRBJ1-1 | TRBV20-1 | few
CASSPPLLPNTEAFF | TGTGCCAGCAGTCCACCCCTTTTGCCCAACACTGAAGCTTTCTTT | - | TRBJ1-1 | TRBV7-9 | few
CASSANNRNEKLFF | TGTGCCAGCAGCGCCAACAACAGAAATGAAAAACTGTTTTTT | - | TRBJ1-4 | TRBV7-2 | few